This TCR beta chain emerged from a study of blood T cell repertoires in COVID-19. Study-wide background: Acute-phase and convalescent COVID-19 samples originated in the United States, Italy and Spain. PBMCs, B-cell-depleted T cells, or T cells provided the cDNA or gDNA that made up the material.

As processed by the authors: Estimation of nucleated cell counts was performed using reference gene primer amplification. Some clones are missing from TCRdb's copy, which holds only in-frame ones; the method was immunoSEQ multiplex PCR. V and J calls and clone size are as listed in that table; D and trimming were resolved from the DNA. Of a few hundred thousand clones listed, around four fifths are singletons. The CDR3 covers 14 residues. With V trimmed by 4 bases and J by 5 bases, 4 bases remained unmatched. The germline V gene encodes CDR1 SGHKS and CDR2 YYEKEE (reference sequence). V and J are TRBV5-5 and TRBJ2-1, with 9 bases that match TRBD1. The sequence was collected from a man between 25 and 39 years old with active or convalescent COVID-19. Specimen: peripheral blood. This CDR3 is CASSRDRVHNEQFF. CDR3 DNA: TGTGCCAGCAGCAGGGACAGGGTACACAATGAGCAGTTCTTC.